This T cell receptor (beta chain) was sequenced for a study of shared clonotypes between healthy human individuals. Some clones are missing from TCRdb's copy, which holds only in-frame ones; the method was immunoSEQ multiplex PCR. The data show around 2.3 million clones, approximately 96% seen once. The CDR3 loop spans 14 amino acids. Germline V gives CDR1 KGHSH, CDR2 LQKENI. V gave up 3 bases and J gave up 7 bases, with 13 bases separating them. The TCR sequence derives from a man aged 18-30 years in good health. Sequences were obtained from naive CD4+ T cells sorted from blood. The subset was: CD45RA+ positively selected. This chain joins TRBV18 and TRBJ2-1; possibly TRBD2 for D (5 bases). The CDR3 region has the DNA TGTGCCAGCTCACCGATGGACTCCGCGAATGAGCAGTTCTTC. Translating it yields CASSPMDSANEQFF.